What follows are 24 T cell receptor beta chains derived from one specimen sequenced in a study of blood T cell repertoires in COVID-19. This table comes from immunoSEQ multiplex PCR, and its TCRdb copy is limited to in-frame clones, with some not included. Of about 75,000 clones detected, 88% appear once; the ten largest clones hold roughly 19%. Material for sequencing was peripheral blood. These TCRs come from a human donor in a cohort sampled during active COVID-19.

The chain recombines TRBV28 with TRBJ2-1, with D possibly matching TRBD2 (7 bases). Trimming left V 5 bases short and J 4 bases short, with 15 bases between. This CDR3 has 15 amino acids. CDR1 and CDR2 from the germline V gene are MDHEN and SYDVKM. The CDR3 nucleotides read TGTGCCAGCAGTCCGAGGGGGGGAGGGTACAATGAGCAGTTCTTC. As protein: CASSPRGGGYNEQFF.

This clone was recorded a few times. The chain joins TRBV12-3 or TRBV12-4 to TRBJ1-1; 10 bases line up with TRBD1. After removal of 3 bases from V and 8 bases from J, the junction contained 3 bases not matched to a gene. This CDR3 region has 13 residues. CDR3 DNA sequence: TGTGCCAGCAGTTTGACGACAGGGGGCGAAGCTTTCTTT. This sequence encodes CASSLTTGGEAFF.

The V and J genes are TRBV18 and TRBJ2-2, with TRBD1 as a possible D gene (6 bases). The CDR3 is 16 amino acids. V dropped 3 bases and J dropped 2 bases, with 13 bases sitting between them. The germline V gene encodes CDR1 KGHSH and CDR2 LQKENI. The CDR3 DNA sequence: TGTGCCAGCTCACCTAAGACAGGCAAAAACACCGGGGAGCTGTTTTTT. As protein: CASSPKTGKNTGELFF.

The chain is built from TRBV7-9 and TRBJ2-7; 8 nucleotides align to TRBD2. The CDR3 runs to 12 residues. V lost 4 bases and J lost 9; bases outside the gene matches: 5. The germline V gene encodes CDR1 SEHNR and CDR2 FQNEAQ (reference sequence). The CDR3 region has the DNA TGTGCCAGCAGCTCACGGGGGGGTCGGCAGTACTTC. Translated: CASSSRGGRQYF.

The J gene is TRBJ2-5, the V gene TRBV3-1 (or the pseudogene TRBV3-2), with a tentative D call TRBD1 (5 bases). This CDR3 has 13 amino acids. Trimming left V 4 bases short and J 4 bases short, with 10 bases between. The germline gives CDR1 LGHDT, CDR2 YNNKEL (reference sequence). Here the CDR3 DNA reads TGTGCCAGCAGCCCGGGCAGGGTAGAGACCCAGTACTTC. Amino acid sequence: CASSPGRVETQYF.

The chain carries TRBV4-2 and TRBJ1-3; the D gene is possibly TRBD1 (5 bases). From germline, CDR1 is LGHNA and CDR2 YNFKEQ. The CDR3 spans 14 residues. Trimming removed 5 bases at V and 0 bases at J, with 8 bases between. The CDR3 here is CASSNGGSGNTIYF. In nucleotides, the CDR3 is TGTGCCAGCAGCAACGGGGGCTCTGGAAACACCATATATTTT.

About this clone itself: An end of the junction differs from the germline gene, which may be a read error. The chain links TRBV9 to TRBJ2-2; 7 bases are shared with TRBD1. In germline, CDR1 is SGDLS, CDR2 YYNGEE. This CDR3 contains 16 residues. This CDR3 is CASSVRTGAKTGELFF. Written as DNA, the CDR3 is TGTGCCAGCAGCGTCAGAACAGGGGCGAAGACCGGGGAGCTGTTTTTT.

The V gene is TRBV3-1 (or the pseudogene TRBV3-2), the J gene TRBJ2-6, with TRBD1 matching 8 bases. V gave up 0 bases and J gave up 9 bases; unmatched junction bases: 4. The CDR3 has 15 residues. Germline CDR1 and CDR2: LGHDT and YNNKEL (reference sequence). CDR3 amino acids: CASSQDRDRYNVLTF. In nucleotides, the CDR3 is TGTGCCAGCAGCCAAGATCGGGACAGGTACAACGTCCTGACTTTC.

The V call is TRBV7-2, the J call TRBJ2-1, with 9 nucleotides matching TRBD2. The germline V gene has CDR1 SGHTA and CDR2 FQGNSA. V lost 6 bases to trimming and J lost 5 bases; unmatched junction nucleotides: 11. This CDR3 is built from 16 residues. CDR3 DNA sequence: TGTGCCAGCAGTCAAAGAGGGAGACTAGCGGACAATGAGCAGTTCTTC. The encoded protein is CASSQRGRLADNEQFF.

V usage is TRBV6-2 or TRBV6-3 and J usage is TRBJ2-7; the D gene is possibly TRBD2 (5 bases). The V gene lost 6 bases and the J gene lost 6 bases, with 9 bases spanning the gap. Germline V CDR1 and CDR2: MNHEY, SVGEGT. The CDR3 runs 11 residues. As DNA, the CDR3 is TGTGCCAGCAGCGACCGGGGCGAGCAGTACTTC. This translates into CASSDRGEQYF.

The CDR3 nucleotides read TGTGCCAGCTCACCTCTAGGGACAGGGGATAATTCACCCCTCCACTTT. Amino acid sequence: CASSPLGTGDNSPLHF. V and J are TRBV18 and TRBJ1-6; 10 bases fit TRBD1. V gave up 3 bases and J gave up 5 bases; unmatched junction bases: 4. The CDR3 contains 16 residues. The V gene's germline CDR1 is KGHSH and CDR2 LQKENI. The entire variable domain, with the rest obtained from reference TRBV18 and TRBJ1-6, is as follows: NAGVMQNPRHLVRRRGQEARLRCSPMKGHSHVYWYRQLPEEGLKFMVYLQKENIIDESGMPKERFSAEFPKEGPSILRIQQVVRGDSAAYFCASSPLGTGDNSPLHFGNGTRLTVT.

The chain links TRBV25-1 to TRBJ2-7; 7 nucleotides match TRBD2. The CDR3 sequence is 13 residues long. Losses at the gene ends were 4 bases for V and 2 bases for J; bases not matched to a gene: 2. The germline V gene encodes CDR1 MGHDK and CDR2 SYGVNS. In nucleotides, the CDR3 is TGTGCCAGCAGTGGGACTAGACCCTACGAGCAGTACTTC. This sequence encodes CASSGTRPYEQYF.

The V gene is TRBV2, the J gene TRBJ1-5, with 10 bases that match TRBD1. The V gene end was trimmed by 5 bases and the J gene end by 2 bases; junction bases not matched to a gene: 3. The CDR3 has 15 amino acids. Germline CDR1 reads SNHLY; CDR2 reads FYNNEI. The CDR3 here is CASSPGTGGNQPQHF. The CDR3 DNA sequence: TGTGCCAGCAGTCCCGGGACAGGGGGCAATCAGCCCCAGCATTTT.

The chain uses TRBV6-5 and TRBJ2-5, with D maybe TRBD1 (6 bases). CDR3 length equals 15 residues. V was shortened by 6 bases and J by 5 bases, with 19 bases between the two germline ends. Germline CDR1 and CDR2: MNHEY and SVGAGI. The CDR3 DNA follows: TGTGCCAGCAGGCCCTCCGGGACAATTAGTGAGACCCAGTACTTC. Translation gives CASRPSGTISETQYF.

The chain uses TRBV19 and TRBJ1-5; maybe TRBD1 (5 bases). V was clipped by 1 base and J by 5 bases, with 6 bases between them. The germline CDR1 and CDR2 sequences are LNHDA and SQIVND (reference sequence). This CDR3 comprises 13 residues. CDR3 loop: CASSIVTDQPQHF. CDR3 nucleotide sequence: TGTGCCAGTAGTATAGTGACAGATCAGCCCCAGCATTTT.

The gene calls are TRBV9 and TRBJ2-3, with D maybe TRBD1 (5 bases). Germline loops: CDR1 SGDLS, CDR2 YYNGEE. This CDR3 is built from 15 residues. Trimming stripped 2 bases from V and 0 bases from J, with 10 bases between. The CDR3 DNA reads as TGTGCCAGCAGCGTCACACAGGTTAGCACAGATACGCAGTATTTT. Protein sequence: CASSVTQVSTDTQYF.

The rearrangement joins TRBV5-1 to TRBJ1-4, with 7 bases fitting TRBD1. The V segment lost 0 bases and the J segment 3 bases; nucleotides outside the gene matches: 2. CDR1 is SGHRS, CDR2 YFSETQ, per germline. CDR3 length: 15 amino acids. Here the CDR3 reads CASSLGDRANEKLFF. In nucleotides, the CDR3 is TGCGCCAGCAGCTTGGGAGACAGGGCTAATGAAAAACTGTTTTTT.

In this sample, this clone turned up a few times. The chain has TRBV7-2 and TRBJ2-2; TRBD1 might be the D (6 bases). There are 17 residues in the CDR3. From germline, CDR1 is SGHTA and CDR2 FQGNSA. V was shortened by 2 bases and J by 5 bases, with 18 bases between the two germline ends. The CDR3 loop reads CASSLWGRDLVTGELFF. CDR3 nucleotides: TGTGCCAGCAGCTTATGGGGGCGCGATTTGGTGACCGGGGAGCTGTTTTTT.

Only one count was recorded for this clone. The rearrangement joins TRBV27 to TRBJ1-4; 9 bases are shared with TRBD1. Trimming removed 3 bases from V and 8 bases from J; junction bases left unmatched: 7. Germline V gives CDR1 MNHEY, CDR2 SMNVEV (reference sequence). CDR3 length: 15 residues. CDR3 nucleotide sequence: TGTGCCAGCAGTTTTCAGACAGGGGGTAGGGAAAAACTGTTTTTT. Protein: CASSFQTGGREKLFF.

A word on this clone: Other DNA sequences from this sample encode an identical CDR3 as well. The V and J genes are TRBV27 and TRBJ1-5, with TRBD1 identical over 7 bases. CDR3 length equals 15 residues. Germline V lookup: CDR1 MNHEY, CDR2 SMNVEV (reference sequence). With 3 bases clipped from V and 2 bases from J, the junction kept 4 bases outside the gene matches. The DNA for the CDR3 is TGTGCCAGCAGTTTGTGGCAGGGGGGCAATCAGCCCCAGCATTTT. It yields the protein CASSLWQGGNQPQHF.

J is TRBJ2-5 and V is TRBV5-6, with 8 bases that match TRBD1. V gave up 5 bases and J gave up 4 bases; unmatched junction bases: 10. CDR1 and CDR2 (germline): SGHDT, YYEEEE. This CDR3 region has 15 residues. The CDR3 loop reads CASRPKGQVRETQYF. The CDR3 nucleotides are TGTGCCAGCAGACCAAAGGGACAGGTCCGAGAGACCCAGTACTTC.

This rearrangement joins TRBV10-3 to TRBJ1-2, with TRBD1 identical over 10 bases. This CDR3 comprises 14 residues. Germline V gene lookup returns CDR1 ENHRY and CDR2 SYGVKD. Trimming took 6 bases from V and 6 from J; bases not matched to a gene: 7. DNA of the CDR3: TGTGCCATCAGGGAGCCGGACAGGGGGGATGGCTACACCTTC. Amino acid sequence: CAIREPDRGDGYTF.

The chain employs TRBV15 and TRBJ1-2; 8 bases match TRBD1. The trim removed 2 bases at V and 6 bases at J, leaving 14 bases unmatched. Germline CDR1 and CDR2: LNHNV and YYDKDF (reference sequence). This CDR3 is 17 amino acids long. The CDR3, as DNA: TGTGCCACCAGCAGAACAATTACGGACAGGGCGCAGGATGGCTACACCTTC. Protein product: CATSRTITDRAQDGYTF.

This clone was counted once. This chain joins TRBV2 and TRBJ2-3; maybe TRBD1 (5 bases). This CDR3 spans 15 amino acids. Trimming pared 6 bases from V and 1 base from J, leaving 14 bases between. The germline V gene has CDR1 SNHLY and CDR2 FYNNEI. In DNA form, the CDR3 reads TGTGCCAGCAGCGAAAAAACGACAGGCACAGATACGCAGTATTTT. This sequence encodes CASSEKTTGTDTQYF.